The present TCR beta chain was sequenced within a study of blood T cell repertoires in COVID-19. Study details: PBMCs, B-cell-depleted T cells, or T cells provided the cDNA or gDNA that made up the material.

Those enrolled, adults aged roughly 18 to 100 years, came from roughly 22 US areas. V was clipped by 1 base and J by 8 bases; unmatched bases: 5. This CDR3 is 14 amino acids long. From germline, CDR1 is MGHRA and CDR2 YSYEKL. The protocol was immunoSEQ multiplex PCR, while the TCRdb copy is restricted to in-frame clones and leaves out a portion. The repertoire holds fewer than 500,000 clones, with 70% to 90% as singletons. This clone was detected only a few times. The specimen sequenced was PBMCs or T cells enriched from blood (not recorded which). V is TRBV4-1 and J is TRBJ2-1, with 7 bases matching TRBD1. The origin of this receptor is a young woman with acute COVID-19. In DNA, the CDR3 is TGCGCCAGCAGCCAAGTAAGGGGGCGCGATGAGCAGTTCTTC. This encodes CASSQVRGRDEQFF.